Listed here are 10 T cell receptor beta chains from one sample, sequenced in a study of CD4 and CD8 cells across lung adenocarcinoma regions. TCRdb re-derived calls from the PCR reads in MiXCR, one entry per CDR3 protein. Here the sample spans 20,000 to 30,000 distinct CDR3 sequences, over 45% being singletons. Sequencing was carried out using CD8+ T cells from the center of a lung tumor. These receptors all come from a male donor with lung adenocarcinoma. The CD4 and CD8 labels of this study may be unreliable.

The chain has TRBV6-1 and TRBJ2-2; no clear D gene. Trimming shortened V by 3 bases and J by 16 bases, and 24 bases separated the two germline ends. Germline CDR1 reads MNHNS; CDR2 reads SASEGT. This CDR3 is built from 15 residues. CDR3 DNA: TGTGCCAGCAGTGAGGGAACCCCGAACACCGGTACGCAGTTTTTT. Its translation: CASSEGTPNTGTQFF.

This clonotype has only a few counts. The chain employs TRBV11-3 and TRBJ1-5; 9 bases are shared with TRBD1. Germline trimming cut 4 bases from V and 0 bases from J; bases unmatched to any gene: 13. The length of the CDR3 is 19 residues. Germline loops: CDR1 SGHNT, CDR2 YENEEA. CDR3 bases: TGTGCCAGCAGCTCACGGCCGGGACAGGGCTCCTATAGCAATCAGCCCCAGCATTTT. It encodes CASSSRPGQGSYSNQPQHF.

This clonotype is categorized as medium-sized. The chain joins TRBV6-5 to TRBJ2-1; no clear D gene. V lost 0 bases, J lost 4 bases, and 10 bases lay in between. Looked up from germline, CDR1 is MNHEY and CDR2 is SVGAGI. The CDR3 length is 15 residues. The chain's CDR3 is CASSYSRASYNEQFF. For the CDR3, the DNA is TGTGCCAGCAGTTACTCTCGAGCATCTTACAATGAGCAGTTCTTC.

The V and J genes are TRBV3-1 and TRBJ2-1; TRBD2 matches 12 bases. Germline V gene lookup returns CDR1 LGHDT and CDR2 YNNKEL (reference sequence). Trimming removed 6 bases from V and 6 bases from J; junction bases left unmatched: 0. CDR3 size: 13 residues. The CDR3 spells CASRLAGGNEQFF. As DNA, the CDR3 is TGTGCCAGCAGACTAGCGGGAGGCAATGAGCAGTTCTTC.

The rearrangement joins TRBV5-1 to TRBJ2-5; 8 positions match TRBD1. The CDR3 runs 15 residues. CDR1 is SGHRS, CDR2 YFSETQ, per germline. V was pared by 2 bases and J by 4 bases, with 7 bases of the junction left unmatched. The CDR3, as DNA: TGCGCCAGCAGCTTCCAGACAGGGGTCCGAGAGACCCAGTACTTC. Amino acids: CASSFQTGVRETQYF.

The table lists this clonotype with many counts. The CDR3 carries no conserved terminal phenylalanine or tryptophan, so it likely arises from a read error. The DNA is omitted, as the CDR3 cannot be located on it reliably, and the CDR3 follows TCRdb's listing. V is TRBV6-1 and J is TRBJ2-7; TRBD1 is the table's D call and was not checked against the DNA. Both ends counted, the CDR3 spans 9 residues. In germline, CDR1 is MNHNS, CDR2 SASEGT. The CDR3 spells CASSRDVSL.

This clonotype turned up a few times. The rearrangement joins TRBV10-2 to TRBJ2-1; 8 bases line up with TRBD2. This CDR3 comprises 15 residues. Germline CDR1 is WSHSY and CDR2 is SAAADI. V was clipped by 0 bases and J by 9 bases; unmatched bases: 7. The CDR3 reads CASSESSGEVGEQFF. DNA for the CDR3: TGCGCCAGCAGTGAGTCTAGCGGGGAAGTAGGTGAGCAGTTCTTC.

This clonotype has at least ten counts. The chain combines TRBV4-1 with TRBJ2-3; 9 bases match TRBD1. Losses at the gene ends were 1 base for V and 4 bases for J; bases not matched to a gene: 6. The V gene's germline CDR1 is MGHRA and CDR2 YSYEKL. The CDR3 has 16 amino acids. CDR3 nucleotide sequence: TGCGCCAGCAGCCAAGTGACAGGGGGGACCGCAGATACGCAGTATTTT. This codes for CASSQVTGGTADTQYF.

The rearrangement uses TRBV7-2 and TRBJ2-3; D is unresolved. This CDR3 has 14 residues. The germline V gene has CDR1 SGHTA and CDR2 FQGNSA. Between the trimmed V and J ends, which lost 1 base and 2 bases, there was a span of 7 bases. In DNA, the CDR3 is TGTGCCAGCAGCTTAGACAAACCCACAGATACGCAGTATTTT. Its translation: CASSLDKPTDTQYF. The full variable domain, completed using reference TRBV7-2 and TRBJ2-3, is GAGVSQSPSNKVTEKGKDVELRCDPISGHTALYWYRQSLGQGLEFLIYFQGNSAPDKSGLPSDRFSAERTGGSVSTLTIQRTQQEDSAVYLCASSLDKPTDTQYFGPGTRLTVL.

This clonotype was found many times. The J gene is TRBJ2-3, the V gene TRBV27; the match to TRBD2 covers 9 bases. The V segment lost 6 bases and the J segment 0 bases; nucleotides outside the gene matches: 7. Germline CDR1 is MNHEY and CDR2 is SMNVEV (reference sequence). CDR3 size: 16 residues. The CDR3 is CASRRLAAYSTDTQYF. CDR3 DNA sequence: TGTGCCAGCAGGCGACTAGCGGCGTACAGCACAGATACGCAGTATTTT.